This paragraph reports one TCR beta chain. Its antigen is not known. In germline, CDR1 is SGHTA, CDR2 FQGNSA. The CDR3 is made up of 14 amino acids. With 5 bases clipped from V and 2 bases from J, the junction kept 6 bases outside the gene matches. These data come from a study of cytomegalovirus exposure and HLA in healthy donors. The PCR ran on 60 Vbeta and 13 Jbeta primers. Assay used: immunoSEQ multiplex PCR; TCRdb lists only in-frame clones, some missing. The sample includes about 210,000 clones, over 75% of them seen just once. The study's findings and limits: More clonal expansion characterized HLA-associated TCR beta chains than equally common others in a later analysis.

This TCR derives from a male donor in good health and CMV-seronegative. The chain is built from TRBV7-2 and TRBJ2-7; 7 nucleotides match TRBD1. Sequenced: PBMCs. CDR3 amino acids: CASSPAGTAYEQYF. In DNA form, the CDR3 reads TGTGCCAGCAGCCCTGCCGGGACAGCCTACGAGCAGTACTTC.